The entry below describes one T cell receptor beta chain. Its antigen is not known. This sample is part of a study of T cell repertoires in cytomegalovirus infection. TCRdb analysed the reads with MiXCR anew, one entry per CDR3 protein. The table has 800,000 to 950,000 distinct CDR3 sequences, less than 35% seen once. The germline V gene encodes CDR1 SGHVS and CDR2 FQNEAQ. Trimming took off 7 bases at V and 4 bases at J, with 19 bases between the two ends. This CDR3 has 15 residues. The input for sequencing was cultured CD8+ T cells from PBMCs, taken from culture after CMV antigen stimulation. The chain uses TRBV7-8 and TRBJ2-5, with TRBD2 as a possible D gene (5 bases). The sequence was collected from a human donor in good health (CMV status not recorded). Some clones in this sample may be carry-over from other donors' samples. CDR3 bases: TGTGCCAGCACCAACGACATTGCGGCGGGAGAGACCCAGTACTTC. It translates to CASTNDIAAGETQYF. Supplemented by reference TRBV7-8 and TRBJ2-5, the full variable domain reads GAGVSQSPRYKVAKRGQDVALRCDPISGHVSLFWYQQALGQGPEFLTYFQNEAQLDKSGLPSDRFFAERPEGSVSTLKIQRTQQEDSAVYLCASTNDIAAGETQYFGPGTRLLVL.